Below, 6 T cell receptor beta chains from the same sample are listed, as sequenced in a study of T cell responses to AZD1222 COVID-19 vaccine. The repertoire was sequenced with immunoSEQ multiplex PCR; TCRdb's copy has only in-frame clones and lacks some. The table includes some 110,000 clones, less than 95% detected once. The material was peripheral blood, obtained 28 days after the second AZD1222 dose. The receptors were sampled from an adult who received the AZD1222 COVID-19 vaccine.

This chain uses TRBV28 with TRBJ2-7; possible D gene TRBD1, 6 bases. The CDR3 spans 13 residues. Per the germline V gene, CDR1 is MDHEN and CDR2 is SYDVKM. V lost 6 bases to trimming and J lost 0 bases, with 9 bases between them. CDR3 loop: CASREQGSYEQYF. The DNA for the CDR3 is TGTGCCAGCAGAGAACAGGGCTCCTACGAGCAGTACTTC.

The J gene is TRBJ1-2, the V gene TRBV29-1, with a weak D call TRBD1 (6 bases). Germline V CDR1 and CDR2: SQVTM, ANQGSEA. Deletions cut 4 bases from V and 2 bases from J, with 8 bases between. The CDR3 totals 12 residues. Here the CDR3 DNA reads TGCAGCGTTGGGGGGCACAACTATGGCTACACCTTC. The encoded protein is CSVGGHNYGYTF. Using reference TRBV29-1 and TRBJ1-2 for the parts outside the CDR3, the full variable domain is SAVISQKPSRDICQRGTSLTIQCQVDSQVTMMFWYRQQPGQSLTLIATANQGSEATYESGFVIDKFPISRPNLTFSTLTVSNMSPEDSSIYLCSVGGHNYGYTFGSGTRLTVV.

J is TRBJ1-6 and V is TRBV5-6; D gene uncertain. Germline V gene sequence: CDR1 SGHDT, CDR2 YYEEEE. Trimming pared 3 bases from V and 2 bases from J, leaving 12 bases between. The CDR3 is 16 amino acids. CDR3 region: CASSSTQIPYNSPLHF. Here the CDR3 DNA reads TGTGCCAGCAGCTCTACACAAATCCCCTATAATTCACCCCTCCACTTT.

The V call is TRBV5-1, the J call TRBJ1-3; D not resolved. CDR1 SGHRS and CDR2 YFSETQ come from the germline V gene. This CDR3 contains 16 residues. V gave up 0 bases and J gave up 0 bases, with 10 bases separating them. The CDR3 DNA reads TGCGCCAGCAGCTTGGAACGGCAGTCCTCTGGAAACACCATATATTTT. The encoded protein is CASSLERQSSGNTIYF.

V usage is TRBV29-1 and J usage is TRBJ1-1, with D possibly matching TRBD1 (5 bases). Germline V lookup: CDR1 SQVTM, CDR2 ANQGSEA. The CDR3 length is 15 residues. Trimming took off 4 bases at V and 0 bases at J, with 15 bases between the two ends. CDR3 protein: CSVVMGGRMNTEAFF. The CDR3 coding sequence is TGCAGCGTTGTGATGGGGGGAAGGATGAACACTGAAGCTTTCTTT.

The chain links TRBV19 to TRBJ1-5; D call uncertain. The V and J ends lost 3 bases and 6 bases respectively, with 15 bases between them. Germline CDR1 and CDR2: LNHDA and SQIVND (reference sequence). The CDR3 length is 15 residues. Here the CDR3 reads CASSISRAEGQPQHF. The CDR3 bases are TGTGCCAGTAGTATTTCGCGGGCGGAAGGTCAGCCCCAGCATTTT. Looking up the rest from reference TRBV19 and TRBJ1-5 gives the full variable domain: DGGITQSPKYLFRKEGQNVTLSCEQNLNHDAMYWYRQDPGQGLRLIYYSQIVNDFQKGDIAEGYSVSREKKESFPLTVTSAQKNPTAFYLCASSISRAEGQPQHFGDGTRLSIL.